This T cell receptor beta chain was recorded in a study of OX40 agonist ivuxolimab in advanced cancers. Study-level points and caveats: Still undetermined is the antigen specificity of the expanded peripheral T cells.

TCRdb's table, derived via immunoSEQ multiplex PCR, lists solely in-frame clones and lacks some. This table holds some 80,000 clones, approximately 84% found once. As for this clone: Its antigen is not identified.

This CDR3 comprises 15 residues. V lost 2 bases, J lost 0 bases, and 1 base stayed unmatched. Germline loops: CDR1 MNHEY, CDR2 SMNVEV (reference sequence). Sequencing was performed on CD4+ or CD8+ T cells sorted from blood, taken in a trial of the OX40 agonist ivuxolimab. The chain couples TRBV27 to TRBJ2-3; TRBD2 matches 8 bases. This TCR was sampled from an adult with an advanced solid tumor such as melanoma, head and neck, liver or kidney cancer. CDR3 DNA: TGTGCCAGCAGTTTACTAGCGGGTAGCACAGATACGCAGTATTTT. This encodes CASSLLAGSTDTQYF.